This T cell receptor (beta chain) was recorded in a study of OX40 agonist ivuxolimab in advanced cancers. On the study more broadly: Aged about 20 to 85 with a mean of 60 years, they were more than 80% male. Whole-study findings and limits: Still undetermined is the antigen specificity of the expanded peripheral T cells.

Produced via immunoSEQ multiplex PCR; TCRdb's table is partial and in-frame only. The table includes about 35,000 clones, 92% detected once. Per germline, CDR1 LNHDA and CDR2 SQIVND (reference sequence). Trimming shortened V by 3 bases and J by 5 bases, and 16 bases separated the two germline ends. CDR3 length equals 15 residues. Points on this clone: Its antigen is undetermined.

The input for sequencing was CD4+ or CD8+ T cells sorted from blood, taken in a trial of the OX40 agonist ivuxolimab. The TCR comes from an adult with an advanced solid tumor such as melanoma, head and neck, liver or kidney cancer. This chain connects TRBV19 to TRBJ1-1, with a possible D match to TRBD1 (6 bases). The CDR3 DNA reads TGTGCCAGTAGTATTAGGAGAGGGGGAGAAACTGAAGCTTTCTTT. It codes for CASSIRRGGETEAFF.